This T cell receptor beta chain was retrieved from a study of OX40 agonist ivuxolimab in advanced cancers. Excluded were patients having autoimmune disease history or systemic immunosuppression. The CDR3 loop spans 14 amino acids. Per the germline V gene, CDR1 is MNHEY and CDR2 is SMNVEV (reference sequence). The V end was cut by 0 bases, the J end by 4 bases, with 9 bases between. The method was immunoSEQ multiplex PCR; TCRdb's version includes in-frame clones alone and lacks a portion of them. The sample holds 25,000 or so clones, around 80% seen once. The chain uses TRBV27 and TRBJ1-1; D call uncertain. The receptor was derived from an adult with an advanced solid tumor such as melanoma, head and neck, liver or kidney cancer. This specimen consisted of CD4+ or CD8+ T cells sorted from blood, obtained in a trial of the OX40 agonist ivuxolimab. CDR3 sequence reads: CASSLSNGVTEAFF. The CDR3 DNA sequence: TGTGCCAGCAGTTTATCGAATGGGGTCACTGAAGCTTTCTTT.